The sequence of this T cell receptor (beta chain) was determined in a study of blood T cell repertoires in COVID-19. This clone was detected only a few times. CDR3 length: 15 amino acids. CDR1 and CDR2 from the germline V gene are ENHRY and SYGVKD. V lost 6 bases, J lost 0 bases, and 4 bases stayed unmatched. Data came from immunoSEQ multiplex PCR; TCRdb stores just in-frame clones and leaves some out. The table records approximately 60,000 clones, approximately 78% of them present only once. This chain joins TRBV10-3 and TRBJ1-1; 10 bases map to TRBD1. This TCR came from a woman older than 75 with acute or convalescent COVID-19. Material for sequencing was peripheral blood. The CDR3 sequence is CAIRPDRGLNTEAFF. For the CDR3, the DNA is TGTGCCATCAGACCGGACAGGGGGTTGAACACTGAAGCTTTCTTT.